This TCR beta chain was retrieved from a study of OX40 agonist ivuxolimab in advanced cancers. V dropped 2 bases and J dropped 5; count of bases not matched to a gene: 1. The germline V gene encodes CDR1 MNHEY and CDR2 SVGAGI. The CDR3 extends over 13 amino acids. TCRdb's table, derived via immunoSEQ multiplex PCR, lists solely in-frame clones and lacks some. Of 68,000 or so clones listed, more than 70% are singletons. The receptor was isolated from an adult with an advanced solid tumor such as melanoma, head and neck, liver or kidney cancer. The chain has TRBV6-5 and TRBJ2-7; 9 bases map to TRBD1. The sequenced sample was CD4+ or CD8+ T cells sorted from blood, obtained in a trial of the OX40 agonist ivuxolimab. The CDR3: CASSYGDRDEQYF. The CDR3 bases are TGTGCCAGCAGTTACGGGGACAGGGACGAGCAGTACTTC.